The present T cell receptor beta chain was sequenced within a study of OX40 agonist ivuxolimab in advanced cancers. About the study: Males comprised around 80% of the group, whose mean age was approximately 60 years (range about 20 to 85). The study reported partial responses in three patients: one hepatocellular carcinoma, two cutaneous melanoma. Allowance was made for prior anti-PD-1, anti-PD-L1 or anti-CTLA-4 therapy, and approximately 40% had some. Study results and limitations: More expanded clones were seen, on average, in CD8+ T cells than in CD4+.

Deletions cut 4 bases from V and 2 bases from J, with 12 bases between. Germline CDR1 reads SGDLS; CDR2 reads YYNGEE. This CDR3 contains 14 residues. This clone has a single count. What it binds is not known. Method: immunoSEQ multiplex PCR; TCRdb's copy keeps in-frame clones and lacks some. This sample has under 25,000 clones, with 75% to 85% found just once. Sequenced material: CD4+ or CD8+ T cells sorted from blood, taken in a trial of the OX40 agonist ivuxolimab. The rearrangement uses TRBV9 and TRBJ1-2; D gene ambiguous. This TCR was recovered from an adult with an advanced solid tumor such as melanoma, head and neck, liver or kidney cancer. The CDR3: CASSPGLINYGYTF. Here the CDR3 DNA reads TGTGCCAGCAGCCCAGGACTGATAAACTATGGCTACACCTTC. Looking up the rest from reference TRBV9 and TRBJ1-2 gives the full variable domain: DSGVTQTPKHLITATGQRVTLRCSPRSGDLSVYWYQQSLDQGLQFLIQYYNGEERAKGNILERFSAQQFPDLHSELNLSSLELGDSALYFCASSPGLINYGYTFGSGTRLTVV.